The 27 T cell receptor beta chains below all came from one sample that was sequenced in a study of T cells in Graves' hyperthyroidism and ophthalmopathy (dated by TCRdb to about 2019). The library was obtained by multiplex PCR. Sequencer: Illumina HiSeq 2000. The TCR beta CDR3 regions were amplified from the RNA transcripts. The first round of RT-PCR for the TCR CDR3 was performed with the HTBI primer set and the Qiagen OneStep RT-PCR kit. TCRdb handled the public reads itself, with Q25 trimming in fastp and clone calling in MiXCR, and kept productive beta chains. Duplicate CDR3 protein sequences are folded into a single record with the most common DNA and genes. Recorded for this sample are nearly 750,000 distinct CDR3 sequences; approximately 40% of them occurred a single time. Roughly 31% of the sample goes to the ten largest clones. Sequencing was done on a sample of blood. The receptor set was obtained from a woman in her thirties or forties with Graves' hyperthyroidism.

CDR3 protein: CASAIGANPFRAFF. The CDR3 DNA sequence: TGTGCCAGCGCGATTGGGGCTAACCCTTTTCGGGCTTTCTTT. V gene TRBV5-6 combines with J gene TRBJ1-1, with a possible D match to TRBD1 (5 bases). Deletions cut 7 bases from V and 11 bases from J, with 24 bases between. Germline V gene lookup returns CDR1 SGHDT and CDR2 YYEEEE. CDR3 length equals 14 residues.

This clonotype was seen only a few times. The V call is TRBV19, the J call TRBJ1-5; D is possibly TRBD1 (5 bases). This CDR3 comprises 16 residues. Germline CDR1 and CDR2: LNHDA and SQIVND (reference sequence). With 3 bases removed from V and 3 bases from J, the gap between germline ends came to 15 bases. CDR3 in amino acids: CASSINRDLLNQPQHF. CDR3 sequence (DNA): TGTGCCAGTAGTATTAATAGGGACCTACTCAATCAGCCCCAGCATTTT. The complete variable domain, with remaining parts taken from reference TRBV19 and TRBJ1-5, reads DGGITQSPKYLFRKEGQNVTLSCEQNLNHDAMYWYRQDPGQGLRLIYYSQIVNDFQKGDIAEGYSVSREKKESFPLTVTSAQKNPTAFYLCASSINRDLLNQPQHFGDGTRLSIL.

This clonotype has only a few counts. CDR3 protein: CASRRGGGIHSPLHF. The CDR3 DNA reads TGTGCCAGCCGGAGGGGGGGTGGGATCCATTCACCCCTCCACTTT. The chain combines TRBV12-3 or TRBV12-4 with TRBJ1-6; maybe TRBD1 (6 bases). V lost 8 bases to trimming and J lost 8 bases, with 19 bases between them. This CDR3 is 15 amino acids long.

This clonotype has just a few counts. The chain has TRBV6-1 and TRBJ2-7; D is uncertain. CDR1 and CDR2 (germline): MNHNS, SASEGT. The CDR3 consists of 15 residues. V was clipped by 6 bases and J by 0 bases, with 15 bases between them. As DNA, the CDR3 is TGTGCCAGCAGGACCGGGCGTTTAAGCTCCTACGAGCAGTACTTC. The encoded protein is CASRTGRLSSYEQYF.

V and J are TRBV10-3 and TRBJ2-5, with TRBD1 matching over 8 bases. Germline V gene lookup returns CDR1 ENHRY and CDR2 SYGVKD. This CDR3 is 16 amino acids long. The junction had 6 bases not matched to a gene; V was cut back by 2 bases and J by 1 base. CDR3 DNA sequence: TGTGCCATCAGTGAGAGGACAGGGAGTCTCCAAGAGACCCAGTACTTC. Translated: CAISERTGSLQETQYF.

This clonotype was observed a handful of times. V and J are TRBV9 and TRBJ2-7, with TRBD1 identical over 10 bases. From germline, CDR1 is SGDLS and CDR2 YYNGEE. The V and J ends lost 4 bases and 3 bases, in that order; junction bases with no gene match: 7. The CDR3 is made up of 15 amino acids. CDR3 sequence reads: CASSLIGTGDYEQYF. Here the CDR3 DNA reads TGTGCCAGCAGCTTGATAGGGACAGGGGACTACGAGCAGTACTTC.

This clonotype was observed many times. CDR3: CASSEFWTGGENTIYF. In DNA form, the CDR3 reads TGTGCCAGCAGTGAGTTTTGGACAGGGGGCGAAAACACCATATATTTT. The rearrangement joins TRBV2 to TRBJ1-3; 11 bases align to TRBD1. Losses at the gene ends were 3 bases for V and 6 bases for J; bases not matched to a gene: 7. The germline V gene encodes CDR1 SNHLY and CDR2 FYNNEI. This CDR3 is 16 amino acids long.

A few counts support this clonotype. CDR3 nucleotides: TGTGCCAGCAGTTTAACGCAAGGGCGGGAAGCTTTCTTT. Translated, it gives CASSLTQGREAFF. This sequence joins TRBV6-2 or TRBV6-3 and TRBJ1-1; D is unclear. The CDR3 covers 13 residues. Germline V lookup: CDR1 MNHEY, CDR2 SVGEGT. V dropped 4 bases and J dropped 8 bases, with 14 bases sitting between them.

The V gene is TRBV6-5, the J gene TRBJ2-5; D is unclear. Germline values: CDR1 MNHEY, CDR2 SVGAGI. Trimming stripped 0 bases from V and 6 bases from J, with 17 bases between. The CDR3 consists of 16 residues. The CDR3 loop reads CASSYSRLVTAQTQYF. In DNA, the CDR3 is TGTGCCAGCAGTTACTCGAGGCTAGTTACGGCACAGACCCAGTACTTC.

This clonotype came up many times. This sequence joins TRBV4-3 and TRBJ2-5; D not certain. V gave up 1 base and J gave up 4 bases, with 13 bases separating them. The CDR3 loop spans 15 amino acids. Germline V gene lookup returns CDR1 LGHNA and CDR2 YSLEER. CDR3 region: CASSQGRQARETQYF. The DNA of the CDR3 is TGCGCCAGCAGCCAAGGGCGTCAAGCCAGAGAGACCCAGTACTTC.

The CDR3 bases are TGTGCCTTTAAGGCGGGATATGGCTACACCTTC. It translates to CAFKAGYGYTF. The chain couples TRBV19 to TRBJ1-2; D unresolved. Per germline, CDR1 LNHDA and CDR2 SQIVND (reference sequence). This CDR3 region has 11 residues. The V and J ends lost 11 bases and 5 bases respectively, with 12 bases between them.

In this sample, this clonotype turned up a few times. The rearrangement uses TRBV6-2 or TRBV6-3 and TRBJ1-2; D perhaps matches TRBD1 (6 bases). This CDR3 has 16 residues. Trimming stripped 6 bases from V and 6 bases from J, with 23 bases between. Germline CDR1 and CDR2: MNHEY and SVGEGT. CDR3 sequence (DNA): TGTGCCAGCAGACGCCGTGATATGGCAGGGGTGGATGGCTACACCTTC. It specifies CASRRRDMAGVDGYTF.

The chain links TRBV2 to TRBJ1-5, with D unclear. This CDR3 comprises 15 residues. Germline assignment: CDR1 SNHLY and CDR2 FYNNEI. In nucleotides, the CDR3 is TGTGCTAGCCGGTCATACGGAGAGAGCAATCAGCCCCAGCATTTT. Encoded protein: CASRSYGESNQPQHF.

This clonotype was recorded many times. CDR3 loop: CASSIDRGRYGYTF. DNA for the CDR3: TGTGCCAGTAGTATCGACCGGGGACGCTATGGCTACACCTTC. V gene TRBV19 combines with J gene TRBJ1-2, with D possibly matching TRBD1 (5 bases). Per the germline V gene, CDR1 is LNHDA and CDR2 is SQIVND (reference sequence). Trimming stripped 3 bases from V and 4 bases from J, with 12 bases between. The CDR3 contains 14 residues.

This clonotype was counted at least ten times. The chain is built from TRBV12-3 or TRBV12-4 and TRBJ1-2; perhaps TRBD1 as D (6 bases). This CDR3 has 14 residues. V shed 6 bases and J shed 4 bases, with 15 bases lying between them. CDR3 in amino acids: CASSLPGQGYGYTF. DNA of the CDR3: TGTGCCAGCAGCTTACCGGGACAAGGCTATGGCTACACCTTC.

Ten or more counts support this clonotype. This sequence joins TRBV24-1 and TRBJ1-5; D is undetermined. Trimming pared 5 bases from V and 7 bases from J, leaving 11 bases between. The CDR3 totals 13 residues. Germline V gene sequence: CDR1 KGHDR, CDR2 SFDVKD. In nucleotides, the CDR3 is TGTGCCACCAGTGTTACCGCCGGCCAGCCCCAGCATTTT. Residues: CATSVTAGQPQHF.

The chain links TRBV7-9 to TRBJ2-3; D not resolved. CDR1 and CDR2 from the germline V gene are SEHNR and FQNEAQ (reference sequence). Trimming took off 2 bases at V and 0 bases at J, with 6 bases between the two ends. The length of the CDR3 is 14 residues. CDR3 amino acids: CASSLFDSTDTQYF. CDR3 sequence (DNA): TGTGCCAGCAGCTTATTTGACAGCACAGATACGCAGTATTTT. Full variable domain (missing parts from reference TRBV7-9 and TRBJ2-3): DTGVSQNPRHKITKRGQNVTFRCDPISEHNRLYWYRQTLGQGPEFLTYFQNEAQLEKSRLLSDRFSAERPKGSFSTLEIQRTEQGDSAMYLCASSLFDSTDTQYFGPGTRLTVL.

This clonotype was counted at least ten times. The chain is built from TRBV7-2 and TRBJ1-2, with 7 bases matching TRBD1. Trimming took 9 bases from V and 1 from J; bases not matched to a gene: 5. In germline, CDR1 is SGHTA, CDR2 FQGNSA. The CDR3 sequence is 13 residues long. The CDR3 DNA reads as TGTGCCAGTGAGACAGGGAATAACTATGGCTACACCTTC. It is translated as CASETGNNYGYTF.

This clonotype was seen only once. The V gene is TRBV5-5, the J gene TRBJ1-2; a weak D match, TRBD1 (6 bases). The CDR3 totals 14 residues. Trimming removed 4 bases from V and 8 bases from J, with 18 bases in between. CDR1 and CDR2 (germline): SGHKS, YYEKEE (reference sequence). CDR3 in DNA: TGTGCCAGCAGCCAAGAAGCGGGGGCTTGGGGCTACACCTTC. Translation: CASSQEAGAWGYTF.

The rearrangement uses TRBV7-2 and TRBJ2-5; 8 bases line up with TRBD1. Germline CDR1 reads SGHTA; CDR2 reads FQGNSA. The CDR3 has 14 residues. Trimming cost V 6 bases and J 5 bases; bases outside gene matches: 8. CDR3 in amino acids: CASSWTGIRETQYF. The CDR3 DNA sequence: TGTGCCAGCAGTTGGACAGGGATACGCGAGACCCAGTACTTC. Combining the CDR3 with reference TRBV7-2 and TRBJ2-5 gives the whole variable domain GAGVSQSPSNKVTEKGKDVELRCDPISGHTALYWYRQSLGQGLEFLIYFQGNSAPDKSGLPSDRFSAERTGGSVSTLTIQRTQQEDSAVYLCASSWTGIRETQYFGPGTRLLVL.

In this sample, this clonotype turned up many times. The chain carries TRBV20-1 and TRBJ2-7; 9 bases align to TRBD1. The CDR3 loop spans 14 amino acids. The trim removed 1 base at V and 4 bases at J, leaving 5 bases unmatched. In germline, CDR1 is DFQATT, CDR2 SNEGSKA (reference sequence). CDR3 sequence (DNA): TGCAGTGCTAGAGTGGACAGGGGACGGTACGAGCAGTACTTC. It translates to CSARVDRGRYEQYF.

This chain connects TRBV20-1 to TRBJ2-7; 8 bases fit TRBD2. V lost 6 bases, J lost 0 bases, and 10 bases stayed unmatched. This CDR3 is built from 15 residues. CDR1 DFQATT and CDR2 SNEGSKA come from the germline V gene (reference sequence). The CDR3 spells CSARGSGGSSYEQYF. CDR3 coding DNA: TGCAGTGCCCGGGGGAGCGGGGGTAGCTCCTACGAGCAGTACTTC.

This sequence joins TRBV20-1 and TRBJ2-5; tentatively, D is TRBD2 (6 bases). The germline V and J ends were trimmed by 1 base and 3 bases, with 15 bases remaining between them. CDR1 and CDR2 from the germline V gene are DFQATT and SNEGSKA (reference sequence). CDR3 size: 15 residues. The DNA for the CDR3 is TGCAGTGCTAGAGGCGGTGGTGCGGGGAAAGAGACCCAGTACTTC. Translation gives CSARGGGAGKETQYF.

This clonotype has ten or more counts. This chain links TRBV7-9 with TRBJ2-7; possibly TRBD1 for D (6 bases). CDR3 length equals 14 residues. The germline gives CDR1 SEHNR, CDR2 FQNEAQ (reference sequence). The V gene lost 1 base and the J gene lost 6 bases, with 13 bases spanning the gap. The DNA for the CDR3 is TGTGCCAGCAGCTTAGAACAGGGTTGGGTCGAGCAGTACTTC. It translates to CASSLEQGWVEQYF.

A few counts support this clonotype. This chain links TRBV7-2 with TRBJ1-1; no clear D. This CDR3 is 17 amino acids long. V was cut by 5 bases and J by 5 bases, with 24 bases left in between. Germline V gene data show CDR1 as SGHTA and CDR2 as FQGNSA. CDR3 coding DNA: TGTGCCAGCAGCCAAGATCCCGGAGGGATAGGTAGAACTGAAGCTTTCTTT. This encodes CASSQDPGGIGRTEAFF.

This clonotype occurred a few times. V is TRBV5-4 and J is TRBJ2-6, with D unclear. Germline CDR1 is SGHNT and CDR2 is YYREEE (reference sequence). CDR3 length: 17 amino acids. V lost 2 bases to trimming and J lost 2 bases, with 14 bases between them. CDR3 in amino acids: CASSLRRLSAGANVLTF. The CDR3 DNA is TGTGCCAGCAGCTTAAGACGATTATCCGCTGGGGCCAACGTCCTGACTTTC.

This clonotype was observed a handful of times. This CDR3 is CASSLNGNSEAFF. The CDR3 DNA follows: TGCGCCAGCAGCTTAAATGGCAACTCTGAAGCTTTCTTT. This chain uses TRBV5-1 with TRBJ1-1; no reliable D call. The CDR3 contains 13 residues. The V and J ends lost 2 bases and 6 bases respectively, with 11 bases between them. Germline V lookup: CDR1 SGHRS, CDR2 YFSETQ.